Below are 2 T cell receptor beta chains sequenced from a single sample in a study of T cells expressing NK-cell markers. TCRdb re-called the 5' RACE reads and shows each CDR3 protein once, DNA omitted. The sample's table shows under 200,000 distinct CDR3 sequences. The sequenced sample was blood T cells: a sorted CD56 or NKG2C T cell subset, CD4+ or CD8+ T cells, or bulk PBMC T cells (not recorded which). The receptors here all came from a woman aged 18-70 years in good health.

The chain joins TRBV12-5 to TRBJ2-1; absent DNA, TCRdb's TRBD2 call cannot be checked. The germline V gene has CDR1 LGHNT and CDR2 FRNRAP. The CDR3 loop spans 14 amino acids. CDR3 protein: CASLAGSSWDEQFF.

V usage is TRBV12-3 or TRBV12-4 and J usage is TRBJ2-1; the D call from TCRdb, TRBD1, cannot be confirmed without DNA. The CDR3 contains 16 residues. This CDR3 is CASSPLGRGDYNEQFF.